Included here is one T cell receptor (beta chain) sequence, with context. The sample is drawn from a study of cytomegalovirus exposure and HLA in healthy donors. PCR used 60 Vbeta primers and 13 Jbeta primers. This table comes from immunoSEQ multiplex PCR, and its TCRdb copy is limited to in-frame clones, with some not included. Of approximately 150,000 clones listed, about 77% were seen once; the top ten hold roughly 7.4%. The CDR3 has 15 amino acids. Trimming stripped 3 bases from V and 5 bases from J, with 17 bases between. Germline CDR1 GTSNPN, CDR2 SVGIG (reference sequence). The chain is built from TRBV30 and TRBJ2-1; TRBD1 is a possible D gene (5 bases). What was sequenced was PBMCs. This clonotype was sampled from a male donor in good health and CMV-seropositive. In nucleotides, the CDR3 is TGTGCCTGGAGCAAAAACAGGATAACAAACAATGAGCAGTTCTTC. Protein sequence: CAWSKNRITNNEQFF.